Each of the 2 T cell receptor beta chains below was sequenced from the same sample in a study of T-cell reconstitution after alpha-beta-depleted transplantation in children. A TCRbeta library incorporating unique molecular identifiers was prepared. TCRdb used MiXCR to reprocess the PCR reads, holding one entry per CDR3 protein. Of a few hundred thousand distinct CDR3 sequences listed, over 25% are singletons. The specimen comprised PBMCs, sampled before TCRalphabeta/CD19-depleted stem cell transplant. The receptors originated from a boy in the first two years of life with Wiskott-Aldrich syndrome, due to receive a stem cell transplant.

The chain recombines TRBV27 with TRBJ1-6; a weak D match, TRBD1 (5 bases). The CDR3 is made up of 15 amino acids. Germline-derived CDR1 and CDR2 are MNHEY and SMNVEV (reference sequence). The germline V and J ends were trimmed by 5 bases and 3 bases, with 11 bases remaining between them. CDR3 sequence reads: CASSIRDSYNSPLHF. DNA for the CDR3: TGTGCCAGCAGTATCCGAGACAGCTATAATTCACCCCTCCACTTT.

V is TRBV6-2 or TRBV6-3 and J is TRBJ2-7; TRBD2 matches 11 bases. The ends lost 6 bases at V and 2 bases at J; junction bases unmatched: 6. There are 15 residues in the CDR3. Looked up from germline, CDR1 is MNHEY and CDR2 is SVGEGT. The CDR3 sequence: CASRSSGRYPYEQYF. The CDR3 nucleotides are TGTGCCAGCAGATCTAGCGGGAGGTACCCCTACGAGCAGTACTTC.